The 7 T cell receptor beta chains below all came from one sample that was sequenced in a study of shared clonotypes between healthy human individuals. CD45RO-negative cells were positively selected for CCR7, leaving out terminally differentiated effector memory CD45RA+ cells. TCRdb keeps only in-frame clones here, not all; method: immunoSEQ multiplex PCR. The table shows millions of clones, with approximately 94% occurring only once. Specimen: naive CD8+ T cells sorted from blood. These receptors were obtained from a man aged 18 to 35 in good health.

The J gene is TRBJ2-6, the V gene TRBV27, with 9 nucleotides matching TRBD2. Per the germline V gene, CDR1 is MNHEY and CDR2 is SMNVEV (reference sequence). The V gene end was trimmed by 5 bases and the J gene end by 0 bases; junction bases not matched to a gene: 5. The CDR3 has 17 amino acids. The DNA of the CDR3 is TGTGCCAGCAGTGCTCTAGCGGGGTACTCTGGGGCCAACGTCCTGACTTTC. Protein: CASSALAGYSGANVLTF. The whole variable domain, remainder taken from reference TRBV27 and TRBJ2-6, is EAQVTQNPRYLITVTGKKLTVTCSQNMNHEYMSWYRQDPGLGLRQIYYSMNVEVTDKGDVPEGYKVSRKEKRNFPLILESPSPNQTSLYFCASSALAGYSGANVLTFGAGSRLTVL.

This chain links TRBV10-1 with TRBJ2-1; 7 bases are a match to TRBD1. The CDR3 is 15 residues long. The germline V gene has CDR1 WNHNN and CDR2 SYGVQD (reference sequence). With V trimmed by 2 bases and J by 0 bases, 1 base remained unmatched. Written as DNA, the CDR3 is TGCGCCAGCAGTGAGGACAGGGACTCCTACAATGAGCAGTTCTTC. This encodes CASSEDRDSYNEQFF.

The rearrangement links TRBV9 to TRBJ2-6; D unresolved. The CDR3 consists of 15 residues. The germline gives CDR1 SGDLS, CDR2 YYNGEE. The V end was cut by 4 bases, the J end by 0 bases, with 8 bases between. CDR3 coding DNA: TGTGCCAGCAGCCAGTATTCCTCTGGGGCCAACGTCCTGACTTTC. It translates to CASSQYSSGANVLTF. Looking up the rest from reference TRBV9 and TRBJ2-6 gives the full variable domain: DSGVTQTPKHLITATGQRVTLRCSPRSGDLSVYWYQQSLDQGLQFLIQYYNGEERAKGNILERFSAQQFPDLHSELNLSSLELGDSALYFCASSQYSSGANVLTFGAGSRLTVL.

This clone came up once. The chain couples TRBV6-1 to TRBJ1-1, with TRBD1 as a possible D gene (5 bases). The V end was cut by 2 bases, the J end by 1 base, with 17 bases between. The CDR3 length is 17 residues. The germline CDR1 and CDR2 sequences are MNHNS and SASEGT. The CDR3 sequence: CASSEWATASGNTEAFF. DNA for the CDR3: TGTGCCAGCAGTGAATGGGCGACAGCGTCCGGGAACACTGAAGCTTTCTTT.

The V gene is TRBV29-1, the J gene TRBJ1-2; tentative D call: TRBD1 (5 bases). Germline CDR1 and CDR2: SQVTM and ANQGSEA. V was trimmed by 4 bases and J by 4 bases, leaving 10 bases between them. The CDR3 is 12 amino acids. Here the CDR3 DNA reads TGCAGCGTTGTGTCAGGGACCTATGGCTACACCTTC. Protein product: CSVVSGTYGYTF.

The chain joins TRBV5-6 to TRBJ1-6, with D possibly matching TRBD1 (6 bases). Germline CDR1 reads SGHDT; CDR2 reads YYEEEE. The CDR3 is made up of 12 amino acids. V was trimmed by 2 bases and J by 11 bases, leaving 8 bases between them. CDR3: CASSFGGPPLHF. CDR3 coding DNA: TGTGCCAGCAGCTTTGGGGGGCCACCCCTCCACTTT.

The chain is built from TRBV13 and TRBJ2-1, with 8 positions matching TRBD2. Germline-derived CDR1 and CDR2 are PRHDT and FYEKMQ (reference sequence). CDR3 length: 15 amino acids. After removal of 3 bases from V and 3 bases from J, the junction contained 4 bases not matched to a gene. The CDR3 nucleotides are TGTGCCAGCAGCTTCACTAGCGGAGTCTACAATGAGCAGTTCTTC. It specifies CASSFTSGVYNEQFF.